This passage covers 26 T cell receptor beta chains from one sample sequenced in a study of human T cells and chemical hapten exposure. Via MiXCR, TCRdb re-called the RACE reads, giving one row per CDR3 protein. The table records over 100,000 distinct CDR3 sequences, 9.2% of them present only once. Time point: patch test 2, 6 weeks after DPC sensitization. Treatment of the sample: therapeutic diphenylcyclopropenone sensitization with weekly scalp DPC. The sequencing here drew on whole blood, taken in connection with sensitization to the hapten diphenylcyclopropenone (DPC). Every receptor here comes from a middle-aged woman with alopecia areata. Some clones in this sample may be carry-over from other donors' samples.

The chain uses TRBV5-4 and TRBJ2-2, with D uncertain. Trimming stripped 0 bases from V and 2 bases from J, with 5 bases between. Germline loops: CDR1 SGHNT, CDR2 YYREEE (reference sequence). The CDR3 length is 14 residues. DNA of the CDR3: TGTGCCAGCAGCTTGGACCTTAACACCGGGGAGCTGTTTTTT. Protein product: CASSLDLNTGELFF.

This clonotype was counted ten times or more. The chain links TRBV6-2 or TRBV6-3 to TRBJ1-1; D possibly corresponds to TRBD1 (6 bases). Germline CDR1 is MNHEY and CDR2 is SVGEGT. The CDR3 runs to 17 residues. V lost 0 bases and J 0 bases, leaving 14 bases between the germline ends. The CDR3 loop reads CASSYSMGRGMNTEAFF. CDR3 nucleotides: TGTGCCAGCAGTTACTCGATGGGCAGGGGAATGAACACTGAAGCTTTCTTT.

This clonotype appeared many times. V is TRBV5-8 and J is TRBJ1-3; D is unresolved. The germline V gene has CDR1 SGHTS and CDR2 YDEGEE. The CDR3 length is 12 residues. V lost 10 bases, J lost 1 base, and 9 bases lay in between. This CDR3 is CASRFSGNTIYF. CDR3 nucleotides: TGTGCCTCCCGGTTTTCTGGAAACACCATATATTTT.

The chain employs TRBV6-4 and TRBJ2-3; 9 bases fit TRBD1. CDR3 length equals 15 residues. Per germline, CDR1 MRHNA and CDR2 SNTAGT. The J segment lost 5 bases and the V segment lost 9 bases, leaving 12 bases of the junction unmatched. The CDR3 is CASSTGGAEGDTQYF. In nucleotides, the CDR3 is TGTGCCAGTTCCACAGGGGGCGCGGAGGGAGATACGCAGTATTTT.

This clonotype was seen more than once but under ten times. V is TRBV7-6 and J is TRBJ1-6; D gene uncertain. The CDR3 extends over 13 amino acids. The germline V gene encodes CDR1 SGHVS and CDR2 FNYEAQ. Trimming stripped 1 base from V and 10 bases from J, with 8 bases between. The CDR3 nucleotides read TGTGCCAGCAGCTTAGGATACGGGTCACCCCTCCACTTT. Amino acids: CASSLGYGSPLHF.

This clonotype was picked up a small number of times. The chain carries TRBV10-3 and TRBJ1-1, with a tentative D call TRBD1 (5 bases). V was trimmed by 6 bases and J by 4 bases, leaving 21 bases between them. The CDR3 totals 16 residues. Looked up from germline, CDR1 is ENHRY and CDR2 is SYGVKD. CDR3 sequence reads: CAIREQEFRGGTEAFF. The CDR3 DNA reads TGTGCCATCAGAGAACAGGAATTCCGAGGAGGCACTGAAGCTTTCTTT.

The chain employs TRBV6-5 and TRBJ2-7; 16 bases match TRBD2. V gave up 2 bases and J gave up 7 bases; unmatched junction bases: 5. CDR3 length equals 16 residues. Germline CDR1 reads MNHEY; CDR2 reads SVGAGI. The CDR3 bases are TGTGCCAGCAGTTACGGGACTAGCGGGGGGGCTCGTGAGCAGTACTTC. It encodes CASSYGTSGGAREQYF.

The chain joins TRBV12-3 or TRBV12-4 to TRBJ1-2; a possible D gene is TRBD1 (6 bases). V lost 3 bases and J 4 bases, leaving 9 bases between the germline ends. The CDR3 contains 13 residues. The CDR3 spells CASSFPRGYGYTF. The CDR3 DNA reads TGTGCCAGCAGTTTCCCCAGGGGCTATGGCTACACCTTC.

The rearrangement joins TRBV10-2 to TRBJ2-5, with D hard to call. CDR1 is WSHSY and CDR2 is SAAADI in the germline V gene. The CDR3 length is 12 residues. The ends were cut back, 6 bases at V and 4 bases at J, with 9 bases in the middle. Here the CDR3 DNA reads TGCGCCAGCAGACTGGTACCAGAGACCCAGTACTTC. Its translation: CASRLVPETQYF.

This clonotype was seen repeatedly, ten times or more. V and J are TRBV28 and TRBJ2-7; perhaps D is TRBD1 or TRBD2 (5 bases each). Germline V gene lookup returns CDR1 MDHEN and CDR2 SYDVKM. Trimming left V 6 bases short and J 5 bases short, with 8 bases between. CDR3 length equals 11 residues. CDR3: CASRGRDEQYF. The CDR3, as DNA: TGTGCCAGCAGGGGGCGGGACGAGCAGTACTTC.

Ten or more counts support this clonotype. The V call is TRBV6-6, the J call TRBJ2-5, with D tentatively TRBD1 or TRBD2 (5 bases each). Germline-derived CDR1 and CDR2 are MNHNY and SVGAGI (reference sequence). This CDR3 comprises 15 residues. The V and J ends lost 2 bases and 2 bases respectively, with 12 bases between them. The CDR3 loop is CASSYGGREQETQYF. The CDR3 DNA reads as TGTGCCAGCAGTTACGGGGGAAGGGAGCAAGAGACCCAGTACTTC.

This clonotype has just a few counts. The chain carries TRBV4-1 and TRBJ2-6; D remains ambiguous. The germline V gene has CDR1 MGHRA and CDR2 YSYEKL. The length of the CDR3 is 16 residues. With 0 bases removed from V and 1 base from J, the gap between germline ends came to 7 bases. The CDR3 here is CASSQDVDSGANVLTF. The CDR3, as DNA: TGCGCCAGCAGCCAAGACGTAGATTCTGGGGCCAACGTCCTGACTTTC.

This clonotype was observed a few times. The chain is built from TRBV13 and TRBJ1-1; TRBD1 might be the D (5 bases). In germline, CDR1 is PRHDT, CDR2 FYEKMQ (reference sequence). The CDR3 runs to 14 residues. Trimming cost V 4 bases and J 2 bases, with 11 bases left between them. Written as DNA, the CDR3 is TGTGCCAGCAGCTGGGCCCAGGGTAACACTGAAGCTTTCTTT. Amino acid sequence: CASSWAQGNTEAFF.

This clonotype has more than one count but fewer than ten. The J gene is TRBJ1-5, the V gene TRBV9, with D uncertain. Trimming stripped 0 bases from V and 0 bases from J, with 7 bases between. Germline loops: CDR1 SGDLS, CDR2 YYNGEE. The CDR3 is 15 residues long. In DNA, the CDR3 is TGTGCCAGCAGCGTAGAGAGAGGTAGCAATCAGCCCCAGCATTTT. Its protein product is CASSVERGSNQPQHF.

This clonotype was seen at least ten times. The chain carries TRBV2 and TRBJ2-2; the D gene is possibly TRBD1 (6 bases). Germline V gene lookup returns CDR1 SNHLY and CDR2 FYNNEI. With 1 base removed from V and 0 bases from J, the gap between germline ends came to 6 bases. The CDR3 is 15 residues long. The CDR3 sequence is CASSEEGANTGELFF. The CDR3 nucleotides are TGTGCCAGCAGTGAAGAGGGGGCGAACACCGGGGAGCTGTTTTTT.

This clonotype was recorded many times. The chain is built from TRBV7-9 and TRBJ2-5, with D tentatively TRBD2 (6 bases). The germline gives CDR1 SEHNR, CDR2 FQNEAQ (reference sequence). The CDR3 spans 14 residues. V was cut by 0 bases and J by 3 bases, with 8 bases left in between. The CDR3 sequence: CASSLAGTEETQYF. The DNA of the CDR3 is TGTGCCAGCAGCTTAGCAGGGACTGAAGAGACCCAGTACTTC.

The table lists this clonotype with a few counts. The chain links TRBV6-1 to TRBJ1-2; tentatively, D is TRBD1 (5 bases). Germline lookup yields CDR1 MNHNS and CDR2 SASEGT. This CDR3 comprises 17 residues. Trimming left V 1 base short and J 7 bases short, with 22 bases between. CDR3 DNA: TGTGCCAGCAGTGAAGGGGAGCACAGGTCCTCTGTTGCTGGCTACACCTTC. Protein sequence: CASSEGEHRSSVAGYTF.

The rearrangement joins TRBV10-3 to TRBJ1-2; TRBD1 matches 8 bases. The CDR3 totals 12 residues. Germline CDR1 is ENHRY and CDR2 is SYGVKD. V lost 4 bases to trimming and J lost 10 bases; unmatched junction nucleotides: 5. CDR3 DNA: TGTGCCATCAGTGCCAGGGGGCTGGCCTACACCTTC. Protein: CAISARGLAYTF.

Comments on this clonotype: This clone may be a read error of a much larger clone one base away. The CDR3: CASSFNADPNTGELFF. The CDR3 bases are TGTGCCAGCAGCTTTAATGCGGATCCGAACACCGGGGAGCTGTTTTTT. The J gene is TRBJ2-2, the V gene TRBV11-2; D is unresolved. This CDR3 comprises 16 residues. Germline V gives CDR1 SGHAT, CDR2 FQNNGV. Trimming cost V 3 bases and J 0 bases, with 11 bases left between them.

This clonotype was seen repeatedly, ten times or more. The J gene is TRBJ2-6, the V gene TRBV20-1; maybe TRBD1 (5 bases). Trimming took off 6 bases at V and 3 bases at J, with 12 bases between the two ends. The CDR3 length is 14 residues. Germline CDR1 is DFQATT and CDR2 is SNEGSKA (reference sequence). The CDR3 region has the DNA TGCAGTGCCCTTGCAGGGATTGGGGCCAACGTCCTGACTTTC. Translating gives CSALAGIGANVLTF.

In its sample, this clonotype was seen many times. This chain connects TRBV5-1 to TRBJ2-3; D uncertain. CDR3 size: 14 residues. Germline V gene lookup returns CDR1 SGHRS and CDR2 YFSETQ. The V end was cut by 0 bases, the J end by 3 bases, with 8 bases between. CDR3 loop: CASSLEAQTDTQYF. DNA for the CDR3: TGCGCCAGCAGCTTGGAAGCACAGACAGATACGCAGTATTTT.

V and J are TRBV5-1 and TRBJ2-5; D is possibly TRBD2 (6 bases). Between the trimmed V and J ends, which lost 3 bases and 1 base, there was a span of 13 bases. CDR1 SGHRS and CDR2 YFSETQ come from the germline V gene. This CDR3 spans 15 amino acids. CDR3 DNA: TGCGCCAGCAGCTCCCCGGGACTCGCCCAAGAGACCCAGTACTTC. It translates to CASSSPGLAQETQYF.

This clonotype showed up just a few times. The chain employs TRBV7-2 and TRBJ2-1, with a possible D match to TRBD1 (6 bases). With 2 bases removed from V and 9 bases from J, the gap between germline ends came to 11 bases. Germline V gene data show CDR1 as SGHTA and CDR2 as FQGNSA. The CDR3 sequence is 13 residues long. The CDR3: CASSLPGTPEQFF. CDR3 DNA: TGTGCCAGCAGCTTACCCGGGACACCTGAGCAGTTCTTC.

This clonotype was picked up many times. The rearrangement joins TRBV6-6 to TRBJ1-2, with a weak D call TRBD1 (5 bases). Trimming took 6 bases from V and 10 from J, leaving 18 bases between them. The CDR3 is 13 amino acids. Per germline, CDR1 MNHNY and CDR2 SVGAGI (reference sequence). CDR3 in amino acids: CASSPEGMVDYTF. In DNA, the CDR3 is TGTGCCAGCAGCCCAGAGGGGATGGTTGACTACACCTTC.

This clonotype was recorded many times. The chain couples TRBV6-2 or TRBV6-3 to TRBJ2-1; the D call may be TRBD1 or TRBD2 (6 bases each). CDR1 MNHEY and CDR2 SVGEGT come from the germline V gene. The CDR3 runs to 15 residues. The V and J ends lost 0 bases and 4 bases respectively, with 10 bases between them. CDR3 DNA: TGTGCCAGCAGTTACTCTGGGGGGCTTTACAATGAGCAGTTCTTC. As protein: CASSYSGGLYNEQFF.

The chain has TRBV6-5 and TRBJ1-1; TRBD1 matches at 8 bases. The CDR3 covers 14 residues. CDR1 and CDR2 from the germline V gene are MNHEY and SVGAGI. V was pared by 6 bases and J by 4 bases, with 7 bases of the junction left unmatched. The CDR3 region is CASSREGTGTEAFF. The CDR3 DNA reads TGTGCCAGCAGCCGCGAGGGGACAGGCACTGAAGCTTTCTTT.